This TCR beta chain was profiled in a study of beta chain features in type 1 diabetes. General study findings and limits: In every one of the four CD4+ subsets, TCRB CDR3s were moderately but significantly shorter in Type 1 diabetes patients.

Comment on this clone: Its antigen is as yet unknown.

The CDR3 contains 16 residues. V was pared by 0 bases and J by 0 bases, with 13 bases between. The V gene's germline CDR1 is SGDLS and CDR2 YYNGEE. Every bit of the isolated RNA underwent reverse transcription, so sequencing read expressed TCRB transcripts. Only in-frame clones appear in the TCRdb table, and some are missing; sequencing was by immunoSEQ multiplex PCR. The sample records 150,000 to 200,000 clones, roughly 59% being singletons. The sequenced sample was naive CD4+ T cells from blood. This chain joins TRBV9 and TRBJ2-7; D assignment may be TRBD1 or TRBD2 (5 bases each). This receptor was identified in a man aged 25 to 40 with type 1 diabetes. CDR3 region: CASSVGGAPSSYEQYF. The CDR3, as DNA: TGTGCCAGCAGCGTAGGAGGGGCCCCAAGCTCCTACGAGCAGTACTTC.